This T cell receptor beta chain was sequenced for a study of lymphopenia after photon versus proton radiotherapy. The study, taken as a whole, reports: A bigger post-nadir fall in TCR diversity correlated inversely with survival time in deceased patients. Survival link was tested only in deceased patients; proton benefit remains a possibility. Oligoclonal CD8+ Temra expansion after nadir drove photon patients' diversity drop.

The germline V gene encodes CDR1 SGHRS and CDR2 YFSETQ. This CDR3 contains 16 residues. Trimming removed 4 bases from V and 1 base from J, with 15 bases in between. The protocol was immunoSEQ multiplex PCR, while the TCRdb copy is restricted to in-frame clones and leaves out a portion. The sample records 25,000 to 35,000 clones, about 90% being singletons. For this clone: Its matching antigen is unknown.

V gene TRBV5-1 combines with J gene TRBJ2-4; D may match TRBD1 or TRBD2 (5 bases each). Sequencing was performed on peripheral blood, taken from a patient treated with photon-based radiotherapy. The origin of this receptor is a woman aged 45 to 65 with pancreatic cancer. This CDR3 is CASSRTLEGAKNIQYF. CDR3 nucleotides: TGCGCCAGCAGCCGGACCCTCGAGGGGGCCAAAAACATTCAGTACTTC.